This entry concerns a single T cell receptor beta chain. Its binding antigen is unknown. The input lacks base qualities; no much larger clone sits a single base away. To sequence the TCRbeta CDR3 region, genomic DNA was isolated from the sorted cells. The immunoSEQ Assay was used for sequencing of TCRbeta CDR3 regions. TCRdb provides this immuneACCESS table in a form limited to in-frame rearrangements. Some clones are lacking; in checked studies, under half of them reflect an unresolved V gene, and why the rest are absent is not known. This sample is represented by about 49,000 clones; 88% of them were singletons. Around half of the sample rests with the top ten. These data belong to a study of OX40 agonist ivuxolimab in advanced cancers. Describing the broader study: The costimulatory receptor OX40 (CD134) was targeted by ivuxolimab, a fully human IgG2 agonistic monoclonal antibody. Intravenous ivuxolimab was administered to patients every 2 weeks at six dose levels: 0.01, 0.1, 0.3, 1.5, 3 and 10 mg/kg. Of the roughly 52 dose-escalation patients, hepatocellular carcinoma was present in approximately 20, melanoma in approximately 15, renal cell carcinoma in 9 and head and neck cancer in 9. In the dose-escalation cohort, over 65% of patients were male, and the mean age was approximately 64 years, with a range of about 23 to 85. Prior anti-PD-1, anti-PD-L1 or anti-CTLA-4 therapy was permitted, and checkpoint inhibitors had been received by less than 45% of dose-escalation patients. Three dose-escalation patients achieved partial responses, one with hepatocellular carcinoma and two with cutaneous melanoma. The purpose of peripheral TCRbeta sequencing was to test whether ivuxolimab changed TCR sequence diversity and led to clonal T-cell expansion. The paper reports the monotherapy dose-escalation portion (N of about 52 patients) of the phase I ivuxolimab trial. General study outcomes and caveats: Low levels of normalized T-cell clonal expansion were also seen in some patients who did not respond. After ivuxolimab, CD8+ T cells had more expanded clones than CD4+ T cells on average. In the 0.1-3.0 mg/kg groups, partial responders were among the patients with the lowest normalized peripheral clonal expansion, particularly in CD8+ T cells. The antigen specificity of the peripheral T cells that underwent clonal expansion was not determined. At doses of 0.1 to 3.0 mg/kg, clonal expansion of both CD4+ and CD8+ blood T cells was observed from baseline to week 6.

The trial excluded patients who had a history of autoimmune disease or who were on systemic immunosuppression. Peripheral blood for TCR sequencing was collected from all dose cohorts at baseline, on cycle 4 day 1, and on cycle 7 day 1. Samples came from an open-label, multicenter, first-in-human phase I dose-escalation trial of ivuxolimab. The trial enrolled adults with locally advanced or metastatic head and neck squamous cell, hepatocellular, melanoma or renal cell carcinoma. Before TCR sequencing, CD4+ and CD8+ T cells were separately sorted from peripheral blood. CDR1 and CDR2 are read off the germline V gene (reference sequence) as PRHDT and FYEKMQ. The CDR3 numbers 15 residues from cysteine through phenylalanine. Just CDR3 DNA is preserved here, 45 bases in frame from base 1. Trimming leaves V shorter by 5 bases and J shorter by 0 bases, with the junction holding 4 bases beyond the gene matches.

The chain was built from TRBV13 and TRBJ2-4, with 7 bases in between that match TRBD1. This receptor was identified in an adult with an advanced solid tumor such as melanoma, head and neck, liver or kidney cancer. The sample in question was CD4+ or CD8+ T cells sorted from blood, obtained in a trial of the OX40 agonist ivuxolimab. The sequence in DNA is TGTGCCAGCAGCGTGGGACAGCTAGCCAAAAACATTCAGTACTTC. Its translation is CASSVGQLAKNIQYF.